This record concerns one T cell receptor beta chain sequence. Its specificity is unknown. Trimming cost V 1 base and J 9 bases, with 13 bases left between them. CDR1 and CDR2 from the germline V gene are MGHRA and YSYEKL. This CDR3 has 14 residues. TCRdb used MiXCR to reprocess the 5' RACE reads, holding one entry per CDR3 protein. Of about 170,000 distinct CDR3 sequences detected, roughly 11% appear once; the ten largest clones hold 30% to 45%. The entry originates in a study of T cells after yellow fever vaccination. General study points: Though weaker, the secondary response peaked faster, on day 5 versus 15. Only a small proportion of the clonotypes turned up in both the CD4 and the CD8 compartments, likely arising from convergent recombination.

The starting material was CD8+ T cells sorted from PBMCs, obtained 15 days after the yellow fever booster vaccination. The gene calls are TRBV4-1 and TRBJ2-1; D unresolved. The TCR originated in a man aged 18 to 30 who received the YFV17D yellow fever vaccine. In DNA, the CDR3 is TGCGCCAGCAGCCAAGTAATCTTTCGTGCTGAGCAGTTCTTC. This codes for CASSQVIFRAEQFF.